This TCR beta chain emerged from a study of OX40 agonist ivuxolimab in advanced cancers. Study-level background: The patients received ivuxolimab by intravenous route every 2 weeks at 0.01 to 10 mg/kg. Treatment received earlier with anti-PD-1, anti-PD-L1 or anti-CTLA-4 agents was allowed, and more than 35% had some.

The germline V and J ends were trimmed by 4 bases and 0 bases, with 19 bases remaining between them. This CDR3 is built from 17 residues. Germline V gene sequence: CDR1 SGHDT, CDR2 YYEEEE. The method was immunoSEQ multiplex PCR; TCRdb's version includes in-frame clones alone and lacks a portion of them. The sample carries roughly 56,000 clones, around 90% recorded once. V and J are TRBV5-6 and TRBJ1-1; D may be TRBD1 (6 bases). The starting material was CD4+ or CD8+ T cells sorted from blood, obtained in a trial of the OX40 agonist ivuxolimab. The receptor was derived from an adult with an advanced solid tumor such as melanoma, head and neck, liver or kidney cancer. The CDR3 is CASSNPRRGGVNTEAFF. The CDR3 region has the DNA TGTGCCAGCAGCAACCCCCGTAGGGGGGGAGTGAACACTGAAGCTTTCTTT.